This TCR beta chain was obtained from a study of CD8 T cells in Susac syndrome. Study results and caveats: It was acknowledged in the study that its TCR sequencing and HLA analysis involved a relatively small number of individuals.

Healthy donors were controls matched for age and sex. It was with random hexamers that about 0.45 to 1 ug RNA was reverse transcribed. Amplification of TCR beta CDR3 spanned 54 Vbeta and 13 Jbeta via immunoSEQ multiplex PCR. MiXCR was run by TCRdb on the immunoSEQ multiplex PCR reads, yielding one entry per CDR3 protein. The repertoire includes around 130,000 distinct CDR3 sequences, 90% to 95% of them detected once, and more than 0.095% sits in the top ten. Germline V CDR1 and CDR2: MNHEY, SVGAGI. The CDR3 totals 13 residues. The V end was cut by 7 bases, the J end by 4 bases, with 10 bases between. In regard to this clonotype: Its antigen is not identified.

The sequenced sample consisted of CD4+ T cells from PBMCs. The chain recombines TRBV6-5 with TRBJ1-4; D gene unclear. The clonotype comes from a human donor in good health. CDR3 in DNA: TGTGCCAGCATGAACAGCTTTAATGAAAAACTGTTTTTT. Protein product: CASMNSFNEKLFF.